These 21 T cell receptor beta chains were all obtained from the same sample, sequenced in a study of beta chain features in type 1 diabetes. Broader study findings: Moderately but significantly shorter TCRB CDR3s were found in Type 1 diabetes patients in all four CD4+ subsets.

These TCRs' antigens remain unknown. Since all of the isolated RNA was reverse transcribed, expressed TCRB transcripts were what got sequenced. The repertoire was sequenced with immunoSEQ multiplex PCR; TCRdb's copy has only in-frame clones and lacks some. The sample lists 100,000 to 150,000 clones, around 8.8% seen once, with approximately 0.7% in the top ten. Sequences were obtained from central memory CD4+ T cells from blood. Source of these receptors: a man aged 30 to 45 with type 1 diabetes.

J is TRBJ1-2 and V is TRBV4-1; 8 positions agree with TRBD1. The J segment lost 4 bases and the V segment lost 0 bases, leaving 4 bases of the junction unmatched. Germline V gene lookup returns CDR1 MGHRA and CDR2 YSYEKL. The CDR3 contains 15 residues. The CDR3 loop reads CASSQETGGPYGYTF. CDR3 DNA: TGCGCCAGCAGCCAAGAAACAGGGGGGCCCTATGGCTACACCTTC.

V is TRBV7-2 and J is TRBJ1-2; 7 bases are a match to TRBD1. CDR1 and CDR2 (germline): SGHTA, FQGNSA. CDR3 length equals 13 residues. The J segment lost 4 bases and the V segment lost 6 bases, leaving 5 bases of the junction unmatched. The chain's CDR3 is CASSLDRAYGYTF. CDR3 DNA sequence: TGTGCCAGCAGTCTCGACAGGGCCTATGGCTACACCTTC.

This clone occurred a few times. V is TRBV19 and J is TRBJ2-5; D gene ambiguous. Germline-derived CDR1 and CDR2 are LNHDA and SQIVND (reference sequence). This CDR3 comprises 12 residues. Trimming stripped 5 bases from V and 0 bases from J, with 4 bases between. Here the CDR3 DNA reads TGTGCCAGTAGTGCGTACCAAGAGACCCAGTACTTC. It specifies CASSAYQETQYF.

This clone has a handful of counts. CDR3 coding DNA: TGTGCCCTAGCGGGACCCACAGGGACCACTGAAGCTTTCTTT. Residues: CALAGPTGTTEAFF. The V gene is TRBV28, the J gene TRBJ1-1; TRBD1 might be the D (6 bases). V lost 11 bases and J lost 4, with 20 bases in between. In germline, CDR1 is MDHEN, CDR2 SYDVKM. This CDR3 is 14 amino acids long. The full variable domain, in which reference TRBV28 and TRBJ1-1 provide the parts outside the CDR3, is DVKVTQSSRYLVKRTGEKVFLECVQDMDHENMFWYRQDPGLGLRLIYFSYDVKMKEKGDIPEGYSVSREKKERFSLILESASTNQTSMYLCALAGPTGTTEAFFGQGTRLTVV.

This clone has a handful of counts. This chain connects TRBV28 to TRBJ2-3, with TRBD2 matching over 8 bases. With 8 bases clipped from V and 4 bases from J, the junction kept 8 bases outside the gene matches. From germline, CDR1 is MDHEN and CDR2 SYDVKM. This CDR3 is built from 14 residues. This CDR3 is CASSPGGAADTQYF. DNA for the CDR3: TGTGCCAGCTCCCCGGGGGGGGCCGCAGATACGCAGTATTTT. Drawing the rest from reference TRBV28 and TRBJ2-3, the complete variable domain is DVKVTQSSRYLVKRTGEKVFLECVQDMDHENMFWYRQDPGLGLRLIYFSYDVKMKEKGDIPEGYSVSREKKERFSLILESASTNQTSMYLCASSPGGAADTQYFGPGTRLTVL.

This chain joins TRBV7-8 and TRBJ2-5; 12 bases agree with TRBD2. Trimming at V came to 5 bases and at J to 1 base, leaving 8 bases not matched to a gene. The germline gives CDR1 SGHVS, CDR2 FQNEAQ. The CDR3 runs 17 residues. DNA of the CDR3: TGTGCCAGCAGCCACTGGACTAGCGGGACTTCCCAAGAGACCCAGTACTTC. Amino acids: CASSHWTSGTSQETQYF.

This clone was seen more than once but under ten times. Other DNA variants within this sample encode the same CDR3. The J gene is TRBJ1-1, the V gene TRBV6-5; the D gene is possibly TRBD1 (6 bases). Germline V gene lookup returns CDR1 MNHEY and CDR2 SVGAGI. Trimming pared 0 bases from V and 5 bases from J, leaving 13 bases between. The CDR3 is made up of 15 amino acids. CDR3 sequence reads: CASSYSRSGDTEAFF. CDR3 coding DNA: TGTGCCAGCAGTTACTCGCGTTCAGGGGATACTGAAGCTTTCTTT.

CDR3 sequence reads: CASSLGLGETQYF. DNA of the CDR3: TGTGCCAGCAGCTTGGGACTAGGAGAGACCCAGTACTTC. The V call is TRBV5-8, the J call TRBJ2-5; a weak D match, TRBD2 (6 bases). Germline V gives CDR1 SGHTS, CDR2 YDEGEE. This CDR3 is 13 amino acids long. V dropped 0 bases and J dropped 4 bases, with 7 bases sitting between them.

This CDR3 is CASSQASHQSGNTIYF. The CDR3 region has the DNA TGTGCCAGCAGCCAAGCCAGTCACCAATCTGGAAACACCATATATTTT. The chain combines TRBV4-2 with TRBJ1-3; D call uncertain. The CDR3 is 16 residues long. Germline-derived CDR1 and CDR2 are LGHNA and YNFKEQ. With 1 base removed from V and 1 base from J, the gap between germline ends came to 11 bases.

This clone came up a few times. The chain's CDR3 is CATSRDSDRRLTQYF. For the CDR3, the DNA is TGTGCCACCAGCCGGGATTCGGACAGGAGATTGACCCAGTACTTC. The genes are TRBV15 and TRBJ2-5; 7 positions match TRBD1. CDR1 and CDR2 (germline): LNHNV, YYDKDF (reference sequence). With V trimmed by 5 bases and J by 7 bases, 13 bases remained unmatched. The CDR3 extends over 15 amino acids.

This chain links TRBV28 with TRBJ1-1, with D uncertain. CDR1 is MDHEN, CDR2 SYDVKM, per germline. V dropped 5 bases and J dropped 4 bases, with 11 bases sitting between them. The CDR3 loop spans 13 amino acids. The CDR3 region has the DNA TGTGCCAGCAGTGCCCCGAGGAGCACTGAAGCTTTCTTT. Translated, it gives CASSAPRSTEAFF. Full variable domain (rest looked up from reference TRBV28 and TRBJ1-1): DVKVTQSSRYLVKRTGEKVFLECVQDMDHENMFWYRQDPGLGLRLIYFSYDVKMKEKGDIPEGYSVSREKKERFSLILESASTNQTSMYLCASSAPRSTEAFFGQGTRLTVV.

Points on this clone: Other nucleotide sequences from this sample produce the same CDR3. The V call is TRBV18, the J call TRBJ1-5; weak D call: TRBD1 (6 bases). V was pared by 1 base and J by 0 bases, with 7 bases between. The CDR3 has 15 residues. Germline CDR1 KGHSH, CDR2 LQKENI. This CDR3 reads CASSPRQVSNQPQHF. CDR3 nucleotide sequence: TGTGCCAGCTCACCACGACAGGTTAGCAATCAGCCCCAGCATTTT.

This clone was observed a handful of times. The V and J genes are TRBV5-1 and TRBJ2-7; 9 nucleotides align to TRBD1. After removal of 0 bases from V and 6 bases from J, the junction contained 4 bases not matched to a gene. CDR1 is SGHRS, CDR2 YFSETQ, per germline. This CDR3 is 14 amino acids long. CDR3 DNA: TGCGCCAGCAGCTTGGGGGGACAGGGATCCGAGCAGTACTTC. Amino acids: CASSLGGQGSEQYF.

This clone was detected only a few times. This chain joins TRBV18 and TRBJ1-1; 10 bases are shared with TRBD1. Germline values: CDR1 KGHSH, CDR2 LQKENI. CDR3 length equals 15 residues. V lost 5 bases and J lost 0; bases outside the gene matches: 3. The CDR3 sequence is CASSTGQGMNTEAFF. CDR3 sequence (DNA): TGTGCCAGCTCAACGGGACAGGGGATGAACACTGAAGCTTTCTTT.

The chain carries TRBV4-1 and TRBJ2-7; no reliable D call. V shed 8 bases and J shed 6 bases, with 17 bases lying between them. The CDR3 runs 13 residues. Germline V gene data show CDR1 as MGHRA and CDR2 as YSYEKL. Here the CDR3 reads CASGDFSAVEQYF. The CDR3 bases are TGCGCCAGCGGCGACTTCTCCGCGGTCGAGCAGTACTTC.

The V call is TRBV6-6, the J call TRBJ1-4; maybe TRBD1 (5 bases). CDR3 length: 15 amino acids. Trimming removed 7 bases at V and 0 bases at J, with 12 bases between. CDR1 and CDR2 (germline): MNHNY, SVGAGI (reference sequence). The CDR3 here is CASTLGVATNEKLFF. For the CDR3, the DNA is TGTGCCAGCACATTAGGGGTTGCAACTAATGAAAAACTGTTTTTT.

The genes are TRBV7-3 and TRBJ2-5, with a tentative D call TRBD1 (5 bases). Germline loops: CDR1 SGHTA, CDR2 FQGTGA. The CDR3 covers 14 residues. Between the trimmed V and J ends, which lost 3 bases and 1 base, there was a span of 9 bases. As DNA, the CDR3 is TGTGCCAGCAGCTTGGGGCCGATCCAAGAGACCCAGTACTTC. Residues: CASSLGPIQETQYF.

The chain links TRBV19 to TRBJ2-1; TRBD2 aligns across 7 bases. Per the germline V gene, CDR1 is LNHDA and CDR2 is SQIVND (reference sequence). V lost 6 bases, J lost 10 bases, and 9 bases stayed unmatched. The CDR3 sequence is 13 residues long. The CDR3 protein is CASRATGGREQFF. CDR3 coding DNA: TGTGCCAGTAGAGCTACGGGGGGTCGGGAGCAGTTCTTC.

The rearrangement links TRBV9 to TRBJ2-1, with TRBD1 matching over 9 bases. J was trimmed by 9 bases and V by 0 bases; bases with no gene match: 7. Looked up from germline, CDR1 is SGDLS and CDR2 is YYNGEE. This CDR3 spans 15 amino acids. In nucleotides, the CDR3 is TGTGCCAGCAGCGTAGCGGGACAGGGTGCAGGTGAGCAGTTCTTC. It specifies CASSVAGQGAGEQFF.

This clone was detected only a few times. The chain joins TRBV2 to TRBJ2-6; the D gene is possibly TRBD1 (7 bases). Germline V gene data show CDR1 as SNHLY and CDR2 as FYNNEI. This CDR3 contains 14 residues. V was cut by 8 bases and J by 3 bases, with 11 bases left in between. The CDR3 bases are TGTGCCAGCCTCAGGGGGGATGGGGCCAACGTCCTGACTTTC. Its protein product is CASLRGDGANVLTF.

This clone was observed a handful of times. The chain combines TRBV7-3 with TRBJ1-1; no clear D. The CDR3 totals 14 residues. V was cut by 5 bases and J by 0 bases, with 10 bases left in between. Per the germline V gene, CDR1 is SGHTA and CDR2 is FQGTGA. CDR3 DNA: TGTGCCAGCAGCCCTAGTGGGTTGAACACTGAAGCTTTCTTT. Translated, it gives CASSPSGLNTEAFF. Full variable domain (rest looked up from reference TRBV7-3 and TRBJ1-1): GAGVSQTPSNKVTEKGKYVELRCDPISGHTALYWYRQSLGQGPEFLIYFQGTGAADDSGLPNDRFFAVRPEGSVSTLKIQRTERGDSAVYLCASSPSGLNTEAFFGQGTRLTVV.